This TCR beta chain was retrieved from a study of blood T cell repertoires in COVID-19. As for the study in general: Italy, Spain and the United States were the sources of the convalescent and acute COVID-19 samples.

This clone was seen just once. The protocol was immunoSEQ multiplex PCR, while the TCRdb copy is restricted to in-frame clones and leaves out a portion. The sample holds 200,000 to 250,000 clones, roughly four fifths seen once. The CDR3 extends over 13 amino acids. In germline, CDR1 is ENHRY, CDR2 SYGVKD. V lost 11 bases to trimming and J lost 3 bases, with 13 bases between them. Sequences were obtained from peripheral blood. The chain has TRBV10-3 and TRBJ2-2, with a weak D call TRBD2 (6 bases). The clonotype originates from an older woman with acute or convalescent COVID-19. Written as DNA, the CDR3 is TGTGCCTCCCGACTAGGTCACACCGGGGAGCTGTTTTTT. It translates to CASRLGHTGELFF.